This T cell receptor beta chain was found in a study of control samples from healthy donors and cancer patients. The protocol was immunoSEQ multiplex PCR, while the TCRdb copy is restricted to in-frame clones and leaves out a portion. This table holds roughly 120,000 clones, around nine tenths found once. Germline-derived CDR1 and CDR2 are MNHEY and SVGAGI. The CDR3 runs to 12 residues. The V end was cut by 6 bases, the J end by 12 bases, with 16 bases between. This sequence originates from a young man in good health. This chain uses TRBV6-5 with TRBJ2-3, with D hard to call. Sequencing used blood. Here the CDR3 DNA reads TGTGCCAGCAGCCTCTTACTACCCGGTCAGTATTTT. It encodes CASSLLLPGQYF.